This TCR beta chain emerged from a study of cytomegalovirus exposure and HLA in healthy donors. Primers for the PCR totalled 60 Vbeta and 13 Jbeta. The data were produced by immunoSEQ multiplex PCR, yet TCRdb's version contains in-frame clones alone and is incomplete. The sample holds about 170,000 clones, 80% to 90% seen once. Study-wide findings and caveats: Among TCR beta chains of equal frequency, HLA-associated ones were more clonally expanded in a later analysis.

For this clone: Its matching antigen is unknown.

The specimen sequenced was PBMCs. The clonotype was recovered from a woman aged 18-35 years in good health and CMV-seronegative.

Here the CDR3 reads CASKGLAGMGTDTQYF. The CDR3 bases are TGCGCCAGCAAGGGACTAGCGGGAATGGGCACAGATACGCAGTATTTT. The chain joins TRBV4-1 to TRBJ2-3; 13 positions match TRBD2. V dropped 7 bases and J dropped 1; count of bases not matched to a gene: 5. CDR1 and CDR2 (germline): MGHRA, YSYEKL. There are 16 residues in the CDR3.